This T cell receptor beta chain was sequenced during a study of blood T cell repertoires in COVID-19. As for the study in general: Sample material is recorded as cDNA or gDNA derived from T cells, B-cell-depleted T cells, or PBMCs.

Authors' processing steps: For nucleated cells, counts were estimated from reference gene primer amplification. Assay used: immunoSEQ multiplex PCR; TCRdb lists only in-frame clones, some missing. V and J calls and clone size come straight from that table; D and trimming were deduced from the DNA. The table has 95,000 to 110,000 clones, around 87% seen once. V was shortened by 4 bases and J by 2 bases, with 6 bases between the two germline ends. Germline values: CDR1 LNHDA, CDR2 SQIVND (reference sequence). This CDR3 has 13 amino acids. This sequence was found in a man aged 45 to 65 with acute or convalescent COVID-19. The chain combines TRBV19 with TRBJ1-3; D remains unclear. Sequenced input: peripheral blood. The CDR3, as DNA: TGTGCCAGTAGTAACGGTCCTGGAAACACCATATATTTT. Protein product: CASSNGPGNTIYF.